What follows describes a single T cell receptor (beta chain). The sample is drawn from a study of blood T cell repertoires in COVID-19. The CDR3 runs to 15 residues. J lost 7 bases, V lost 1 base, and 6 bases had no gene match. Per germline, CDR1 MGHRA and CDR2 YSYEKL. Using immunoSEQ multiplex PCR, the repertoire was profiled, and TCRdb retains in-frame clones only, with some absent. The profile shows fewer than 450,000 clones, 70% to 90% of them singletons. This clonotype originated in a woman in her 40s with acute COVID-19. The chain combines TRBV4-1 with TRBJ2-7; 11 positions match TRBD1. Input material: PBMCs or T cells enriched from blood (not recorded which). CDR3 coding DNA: TGCGCCAGCAGCCAAGGCGGACAGGGGGCGTGGGAGCAGTACTTC. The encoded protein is CASSQGGQGAWEQYF.